What follows describes a single T cell receptor beta chain. Data came from immunoSEQ multiplex PCR; TCRdb stores just in-frame clones and leaves some out. The sample has more than 70,000 clones; 80% to 90% are singletons. This sample is part of a study of glioma-infiltrating T cells after dendritic cell vaccination. Time point specified: after dendritic cell vaccination, including at tumor progression/relapse. The ends were cut back, 2 bases at V and 1 base at J, with 8 bases in the middle. The CDR3 has 14 residues. CDR1 and CDR2 (germline): SGHRS, YFSETQ. The J gene is TRBJ2-3, the V gene TRBV5-1, with a possible D match to TRBD1 (5 bases). The receptor was isolated from a human donor with glioblastoma. Sequencing was performed on blood, taken after dendritic cell vaccination. This chain's CDR3 is CASSFDRRTDTQYF. Written as DNA, the CDR3 is TGCGCCAGCAGCTTCGACAGACGCACAGATACGCAGTATTTT.